The next 30 T cell receptor beta chains were all read from a single sample in a study of early T cells in non-severe SARS-CoV-2 infection (dated by TCRdb to 2020 to 2023). The receptor library was made with 5' RACE. The instrument given in TCRdb is NextSeq 500. The raw public data were reprocessed by TCRdb itself: fastp quality trimming at Q25, MiXCR clonotype calling, in-frame beta chains only. All rows with the same CDR3 protein become a single entry with the most common DNA and genes. For this sample there are around 64,000 distinct CDR3 sequences; 10% to 15% appear just once. Under 1.5% of the sample is held by the ten biggest clonotypes. This specimen consisted of whole blood, obtained at baseline. These receptor sequences come from an adult who was a healthcare worker with PCR-confirmed SARS-CoV-2 infection or an uninfected control (not recorded which).

This clonotype was seen just once. V gene TRBV20-1 combines with J gene TRBJ2-7; a weak D match, TRBD2 (6 bases). CDR1 is DFQATT and CDR2 is SNEGSKA in the germline V gene (reference sequence). The CDR3 sequence is 16 residues long. V lost 6 bases to trimming and J lost 0 bases, with 21 bases between them. CDR3 in amino acids: CSAVPNSSGDSYEQYF. DNA of the CDR3: TGCAGTGCGGTCCCCAATAGTAGCGGTGACTCCTACGAGCAGTACTTC.

V usage is TRBV18 and J usage is TRBJ1-1; no firm D call. Germline values: CDR1 KGHSH, CDR2 LQKENI. The CDR3 spans 15 residues. The V end lost 1 base, the J end lost 11 bases, and 20 bases lay between the germline ends. CDR3 sequence (DNA): TGTGCCAGCTCACCACGTACCGGGTCTAACACTTACGCTTTCTTT. As protein: CASSPRTGSNTYAFF. The variable domain in full, completed from reference TRBV18 and TRBJ1-1, reads NAGVMQNPRHLVRRRGQEARLRCSPMKGHSHVYWYRQLPEEGLKFMVYLQKENIIDESGMPKERFSAEFPKEGPSILRIQQVVRGDSAAYFCASSPRTGSNTYAFFGQGTRLTVV.

J is TRBJ2-1 and V is TRBV7-6, with 7 bases lining up with TRBD1. Germline values: CDR1 SGHVS, CDR2 FNYEAQ. J gave up 9 bases and V 0 bases, and 17 bases lay outside the gene matches. The CDR3 has 18 amino acids. Here the CDR3 reads CASSLALGRQGVRLEQFF. The CDR3 nucleotides are TGTGCCAGCAGCTTAGCCCTTGGCCGACAGGGAGTTAGGCTTGAGCAGTTCTTC.

This chain uses TRBV20-1 with TRBJ2-1; 8 bases are a match to TRBD2. V gave up 0 bases and J gave up 3 bases; unmatched junction bases: 10. This CDR3 has 17 residues. Germline CDR1 reads DFQATT; CDR2 reads SNEGSKA (reference sequence). Here the CDR3 reads CSARDRKREWFYNEQFF. Written as DNA, the CDR3 is TGCAGTGCTAGAGATAGAAAGCGGGAGTGGTTCTACAATGAGCAGTTCTTC.

This clonotype occurred many times. V and J are TRBV27 and TRBJ2-7, with TRBD1 identical over 8 bases. V shed 4 bases and J 5 bases; nucleotides not matched to a gene: 10. The CDR3 runs to 15 residues. Germline V gene sequence: CDR1 MNHEY, CDR2 SMNVEV (reference sequence). CDR3 nucleotides: TGTGCCAGCAGTTCGGACAGGGCGTTGCTCCACGAGCAGTACTTC. It yields the protein CASSSDRALLHEQYF.

This clonotype was detected only a few times. The rearrangement links TRBV25-1 to TRBJ2-2; D gene unclear. The germline V gene encodes CDR1 MGHDK and CDR2 SYGVNS. The CDR3 runs to 13 residues. V was clipped by 2 bases and J by 1 base, with 2 bases between them. In DNA, the CDR3 is TGTGCCAGCAGTGAACAGAACACCGGGGAGCTGTTTTTT. Its translation: CASSEQNTGELFF.

This clonotype was seen only a few times. This rearrangement joins TRBV27 to TRBJ2-4; D is perhaps TRBD1 (7 bases). With 4 bases removed from V and 0 bases from J, the gap between germline ends came to 19 bases. This CDR3 has 18 amino acids. Per the germline V gene, CDR1 is MNHEY and CDR2 is SMNVEV (reference sequence). The DNA for the CDR3 is TGTGCCAGCAGTTCCCTACCACACAGGGGACTAGCCAAAAACATTCAGTACTTC. Amino acid sequence: CASSSLPHRGLAKNIQYF.

This clonotype came up many times. V and J are TRBV4-2 and TRBJ1-2, with 11 bases aligning to TRBD1. Trimming took 1 base from V and 5 from J; bases not matched to a gene: 6. Germline CDR1 LGHNA, CDR2 YNFKEQ. The CDR3 loop spans 16 amino acids. The CDR3 region is CASSQGQGQGVYGYTF. In DNA form, the CDR3 reads TGTGCCAGCAGCCAAGGGCAGGGACAGGGGGTTTATGGCTACACCTTC.

The chain joins TRBV20-1 to TRBJ2-7, with D tentatively TRBD1 (5 bases). Germline V lookup: CDR1 DFQATT, CDR2 SNEGSKA (reference sequence). V lost 6 bases and J 0 bases, leaving 15 bases between the germline ends. This CDR3 spans 14 amino acids. CDR3 in amino acids: CSAARGASSYEQYF. In DNA form, the CDR3 reads TGCAGTGCAGCAAGGGGCGCGAGCTCCTACGAGCAGTACTTC.

J is TRBJ2-7 and V is TRBV6-1; TRBD2 agrees at 7 bases. Losses at the gene ends were 2 bases for V and 2 bases for J; bases not matched to a gene: 6. Germline loops: CDR1 MNHNS, CDR2 SASEGT. The CDR3 runs to 15 residues. CDR3 sequence reads: CASSEWSGRAYEQYF. The CDR3 region has the DNA TGTGCCAGCAGTGAATGGTCGGGGAGGGCCTACGAGCAGTACTTC.

The chain combines TRBV9 with TRBJ2-1; 7 bases are a match to TRBD2. There are 15 residues in the CDR3. V lost 3 bases to trimming and J lost 8 bases; unmatched junction nucleotides: 11. Germline assignment: CDR1 SGDLS and CDR2 YYNGEE. The CDR3 here is CASSALADVLDEQFF. Here the CDR3 DNA reads TGTGCCAGCAGCGCCCTAGCGGACGTTCTTGATGAGCAGTTCTTC.

Ten or more counts support this clonotype. This sequence joins TRBV7-9 and TRBJ1-5; the D is unclear. V lost 5 bases to trimming and J lost 5 bases, with 16 bases between them. The CDR3 loop spans 15 amino acids. Germline values: CDR1 SEHNR, CDR2 FQNEAQ (reference sequence). The CDR3 nucleotides read TGTGCCAGCAGCCTCACGGGAGGCGGCGATCAGCCCCAGCATTTT. It codes for CASSLTGGGDQPQHF.

V gene TRBV5-7 combines with J gene TRBJ1-6; no firm D call. TRBV5-7 is assigned to the ORF class and has an uncertain function. The V end lost 0 bases, the J end lost 6 bases, and 13 bases lay between the germline ends. There are 16 residues in the CDR3. Here the CDR3 reads CASSLGWQVVNSPLHF. DNA of the CDR3: TGTGCCAGCAGCTTGGGATGGCAGGTGGTTAATTCACCCCTCCACTTT.

The rearrangement joins TRBV24-1 to TRBJ1-2, with D hard to call. V shed 4 bases and J shed 8 bases, with 16 bases lying between them. Germline lookup yields CDR1 KGHDR and CDR2 SFDVKD. This CDR3 has 14 residues. CDR3 protein: CATSDPNGRNGYTF. The CDR3 DNA reads as TGTGCCACCAGTGACCCAAACGGGCGCAACGGCTACACCTTC.

This clonotype was seen more than once but under ten times. This chain connects TRBV3-1 to TRBJ2-1; 13 bases align to TRBD2. Per the germline V gene, CDR1 is LGHDT and CDR2 is YNNKEL (reference sequence). CDR3 length equals 16 residues. Trimming at V came to 2 bases and at J to 4 bases, leaving 2 bases not matched to a gene. The CDR3 region is CASSQRLAGGYNEQFF. Written as DNA, the CDR3 is TGTGCCAGCAGCCAACGACTAGCGGGAGGTTACAATGAGCAGTTCTTC.

This clonotype was detected only a few times. The gene calls are TRBV24-1 and TRBJ2-3; the match to TRBD2 covers 9 bases. Trimming took 4 bases from V and 3 from J; bases not matched to a gene: 10. CDR3 length: 17 residues. Germline V CDR1 and CDR2: KGHDR, SFDVKD. The CDR3 DNA follows: TGTGCCACCAGTGACCGACGATTAGCGGGGGCAACAGATACGCAGTATTTT. Its translation is CATSDRRLAGATDTQYF.

This clonotype was detected ten times or more. This chain links TRBV6-6 with TRBJ1-2; the D is unclear. V was clipped by 6 bases and J by 0 bases, with 17 bases between them. Germline V gene data show CDR1 as MNHNY and CDR2 as SVGAGI (reference sequence). The CDR3 covers 16 residues. The CDR3 loop is CASSPRTGRANYGYTF. CDR3 DNA: TGTGCCAGCAGCCCTCGTACGGGGAGAGCTAACTATGGCTACACCTTC.

This chain uses TRBV7-2 with TRBJ2-3, with D unclear. Germline CDR1 is SGHTA and CDR2 is FQGNSA. CDR3 length: 13 residues. V was cut by 5 bases and J by 2 bases, with 8 bases left in between. For the CDR3, the DNA is TGTGCCAGCAGCCTTCCGATCACAGATACGCAGTATTTT. This translates into CASSLPITDTQYF.

V usage is TRBV4-3 and J usage is TRBJ1-2; TRBD1 matches at 8 bases. Trimming removed 1 base from V and 4 bases from J; junction bases left unmatched: 5. Per the germline V gene, CDR1 is LGHNA and CDR2 is YSLEER. CDR3 length: 15 amino acids. The CDR3 here is CASSQGTGLTYGYTF. The CDR3 nucleotides read TGCGCCAGCAGCCAAGGGACAGGGTTGACCTATGGCTACACCTTC.

In this sample, this clonotype turned up many times. This chain joins TRBV11-2 and TRBJ2-1; D possibly corresponds to TRBD1 (6 bases). Looked up from germline, CDR1 is SGHAT and CDR2 is FQNNGV. CDR3 length equals 14 residues. Deletions cut 8 bases from V and 5 bases from J, with 16 bases between. The CDR3 nucleotides are TGTGCCAGCGAAAGAGGCCCAGGGGACAATGAGCAGTTCTTC. Protein sequence: CASERGPGDNEQFF.

A few counts support this clonotype. This chain connects TRBV3-1 to TRBJ1-2; D is unclear. CDR1 is LGHDT and CDR2 is YNNKEL in the germline V gene (reference sequence). There are 11 residues in the CDR3. With 1 base removed from V and 8 bases from J, the gap between germline ends came to 5 bases. The CDR3 sequence: CASSQGSGYTF. CDR3 nucleotide sequence: TGTGCCAGCAGCCAAGGGTCCGGCTACACCTTC.

This clonotype was detected only a few times. J is TRBJ1-1 and V is TRBV29-1; no reliable D call. The ends were cut back, 3 bases at V and 1 base at J, with 9 bases in the middle. CDR1 SQVTM and CDR2 ANQGSEA come from the germline V gene. The CDR3 runs to 13 residues. This CDR3 is CSVETRRNTEAFF. The DNA of the CDR3 is TGCAGCGTTGAGACCCGACGGAACACTGAAGCTTTCTTT.

This clonotype was seen more than once but under ten times. The rearrangement uses TRBV7-2 and TRBJ1-4, with D tentatively TRBD1 (5 bases). Germline values: CDR1 SGHTA, CDR2 FQGNSA. The CDR3 totals 15 residues. Trimming cost V 5 bases and J 8 bases, with 18 bases left between them. The chain's CDR3 is CASSLRRGEGEKLFF. The CDR3 region has the DNA TGTGCCAGCAGCCTGAGAAGAGGCGAGGGGGAAAAACTGTTTTTT.

The sample holds a few counts of this clonotype. V and J are TRBV27 and TRBJ2-7; TRBD2 aligns across 9 bases. CDR1 and CDR2 (germline): MNHEY, SMNVEV (reference sequence). The CDR3 covers 15 residues. Trimming took 0 bases from V and 5 from J; bases not matched to a gene: 5. CDR3 coding DNA: TGTGCCAGCAGTTTATCGTTCGGCGGGGGGGACGAGCAGTACTTC. This codes for CASSLSFGGGDEQYF.

This clonotype was seen more than once but under ten times. The chain carries TRBV30 and TRBJ1-2; D gene ambiguous. Trimming stripped 2 bases from V and 6 bases from J, with 7 bases between. This CDR3 spans 11 amino acids. CDR1 and CDR2 (germline): GTSNPN, SVGIG (reference sequence). The DNA of the CDR3 is TGTGCCTGGAGTTGGGAGAATGGCTACACCTTC. Protein product: CAWSWENGYTF.

In this sample, this clonotype turned up a few times. The rearrangement links TRBV11-2 to TRBJ2-3; D is unclear. Deletions cut 0 bases from V and 3 bases from J, with 7 bases between. The germline V gene encodes CDR1 SGHAT and CDR2 FQNNGV. The CDR3 runs to 14 residues. CDR3 protein: CASSLDFGTDTQYF. The CDR3 coding sequence is TGTGCCAGCAGCTTAGACTTCGGTACAGATACGCAGTATTTT.

This clonotype has just a few counts. This sequence joins TRBV12-3 or TRBV12-4 and TRBJ2-7, with 10 bases lining up with TRBD2. The CDR3 totals 17 residues. J was trimmed by 5 bases and V by 3 bases; bases with no gene match: 13. CDR3 in amino acids: CASSFGASGSAVNEQYF. As DNA, the CDR3 is TGTGCCAGCAGTTTTGGAGCTAGCGGGAGTGCGGTTAACGAGCAGTACTTC.

The sample holds many counts of this clonotype. The chain couples TRBV29-1 to TRBJ1-3; D possibly corresponds to TRBD1 (5 bases). Trimming removed 3 bases from V and 0 bases from J, with 18 bases in between. The germline V gene has CDR1 SQVTM and CDR2 ANQGSEA. The CDR3 spans 17 residues. The CDR3 sequence: CSVERSLTDYSGNTIYF. The CDR3 DNA reads TGCAGCGTTGAGCGATCCCTGACAGACTACTCTGGAAACACCATATATTTT.

A few counts support this clonotype. The gene calls are TRBV3-1 and TRBJ1-1; D is undetermined. The CDR3 sequence is 14 residues long. Between the trimmed V and J ends, which lost 0 bases and 6 bases, there was a span of 11 bases. CDR1 is LGHDT, CDR2 YNNKEL, per germline (reference sequence). The CDR3 protein is CASSQDGRVAEAFF. The CDR3 DNA is TGTGCCAGCAGCCAAGATGGGAGGGTCGCTGAAGCTTTCTTT.

The chain links TRBV7-6 to TRBJ2-3, with a tentative D call TRBD1 (5 bases). V shed 2 bases and J shed 0 bases, with 12 bases lying between them. In germline, CDR1 is SGHVS, CDR2 FNYEAQ. The CDR3 runs 16 residues. The CDR3 region is CASSLRQYTSTDTQYF. The CDR3 DNA follows: TGTGCCAGCAGCTTAAGACAGTATACTAGCACAGATACGCAGTATTTT.